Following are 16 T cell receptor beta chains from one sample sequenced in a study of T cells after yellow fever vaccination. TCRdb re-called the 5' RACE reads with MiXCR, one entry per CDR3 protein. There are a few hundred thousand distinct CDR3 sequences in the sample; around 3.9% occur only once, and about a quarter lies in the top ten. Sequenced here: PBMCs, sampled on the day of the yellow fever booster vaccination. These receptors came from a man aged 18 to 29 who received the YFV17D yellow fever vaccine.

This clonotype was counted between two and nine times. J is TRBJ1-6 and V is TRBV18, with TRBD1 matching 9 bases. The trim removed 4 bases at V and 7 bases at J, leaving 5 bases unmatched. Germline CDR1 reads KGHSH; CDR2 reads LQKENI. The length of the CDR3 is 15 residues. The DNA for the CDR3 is TGTGCCAGCTCACGGGACAGGGAGCCAAATTCACCCCTCCACTTT. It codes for CASSRDREPNSPLHF. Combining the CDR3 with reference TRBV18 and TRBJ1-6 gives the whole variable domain NAGVMQNPRHLVRRRGQEARLRCSPMKGHSHVYWYRQLPEEGLKFMVYLQKENIIDESGMPKERFSAEFPKEGPSILRIQQVVRGDSAAYFCASSRDREPNSPLHFGNGTRLTVT.

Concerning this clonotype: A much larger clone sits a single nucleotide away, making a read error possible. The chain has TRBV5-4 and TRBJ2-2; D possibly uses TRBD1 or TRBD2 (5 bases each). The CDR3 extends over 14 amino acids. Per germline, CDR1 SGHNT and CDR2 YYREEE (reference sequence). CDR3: CARSLGPLIGELFF. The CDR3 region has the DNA TGTGCCAGGAGCTTGGGACCCCTGATCGGGGAGCTGTTTTTT.

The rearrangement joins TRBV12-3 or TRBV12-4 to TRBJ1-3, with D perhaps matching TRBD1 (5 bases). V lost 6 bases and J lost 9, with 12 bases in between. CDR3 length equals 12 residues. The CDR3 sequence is CASRSQEPTIYF. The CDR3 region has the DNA TGTGCCAGCAGGTCACAGGAACCCACCATATATTTT.

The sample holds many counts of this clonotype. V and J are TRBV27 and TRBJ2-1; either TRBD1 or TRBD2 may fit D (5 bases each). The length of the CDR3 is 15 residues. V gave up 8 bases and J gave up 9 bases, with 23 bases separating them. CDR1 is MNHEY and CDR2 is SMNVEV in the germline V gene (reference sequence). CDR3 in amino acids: CASAPRPPGPGEQFF. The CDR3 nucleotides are TGTGCCAGCGCTCCCAGGCCGCCGGGGCCAGGTGAGCAGTTCTTC.

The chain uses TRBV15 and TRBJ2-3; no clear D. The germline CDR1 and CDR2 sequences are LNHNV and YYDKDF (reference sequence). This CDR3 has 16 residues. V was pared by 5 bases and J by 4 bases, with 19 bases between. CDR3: CATSPAPNPGSDTQYF. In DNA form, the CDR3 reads TGTGCCACCAGCCCCGCCCCAAACCCTGGGTCAGATACGCAGTATTTT.

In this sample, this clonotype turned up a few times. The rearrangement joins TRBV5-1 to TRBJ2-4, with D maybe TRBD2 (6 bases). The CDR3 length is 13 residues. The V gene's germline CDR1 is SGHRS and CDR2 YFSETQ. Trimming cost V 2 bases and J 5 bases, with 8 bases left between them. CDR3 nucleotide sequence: TGCGCCAGCAGCTTTGGAGGGGAAAACATTCAGTACTTC. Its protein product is CASSFGGENIQYF.

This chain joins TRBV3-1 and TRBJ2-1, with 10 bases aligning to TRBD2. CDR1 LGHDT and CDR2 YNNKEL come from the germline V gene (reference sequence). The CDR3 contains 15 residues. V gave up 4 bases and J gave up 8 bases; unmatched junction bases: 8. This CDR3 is CASSPRGSGGDEQFF. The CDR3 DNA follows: TGTGCCAGCAGCCCCCGGGGGAGCGGGGGGGATGAGCAGTTCTTC.

CDR3 in amino acids: CASSYQGSFSGNTIYF. The DNA for the CDR3 is TGTGCCAGCAGTTACCAGGGTTCCTTCTCTGGAAACACCATATATTTT. The chain joins TRBV6-6 to TRBJ1-3; a possible D gene is TRBD1 (5 bases). The CDR3 length is 16 residues. Trimming stripped 2 bases from V and 0 bases from J, with 11 bases between. Germline values: CDR1 MNHNY, CDR2 SVGAGI (reference sequence).

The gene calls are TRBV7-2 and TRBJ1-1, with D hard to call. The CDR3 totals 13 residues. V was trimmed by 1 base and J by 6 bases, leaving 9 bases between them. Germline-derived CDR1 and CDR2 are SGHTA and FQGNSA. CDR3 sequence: CASSLVFRAEAFF. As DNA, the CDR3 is TGTGCCAGCAGCTTAGTTTTTAGGGCTGAAGCTTTCTTT.

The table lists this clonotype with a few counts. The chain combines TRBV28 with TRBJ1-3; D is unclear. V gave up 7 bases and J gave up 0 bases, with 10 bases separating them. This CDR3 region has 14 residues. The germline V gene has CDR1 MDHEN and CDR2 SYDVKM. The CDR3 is CASTRANSGNTIYF. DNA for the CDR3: TGTGCCAGCACACGGGCAAACTCTGGAAACACCATATATTTT. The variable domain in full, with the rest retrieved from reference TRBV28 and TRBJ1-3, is DVKVTQSSRYLVKRTGEKVFLECVQDMDHENMFWYRQDPGLGLRLIYFSYDVKMKEKGDIPEGYSVSREKKERFSLILESASTNQTSMYLCASTRANSGNTIYFGEGSWLTVV.

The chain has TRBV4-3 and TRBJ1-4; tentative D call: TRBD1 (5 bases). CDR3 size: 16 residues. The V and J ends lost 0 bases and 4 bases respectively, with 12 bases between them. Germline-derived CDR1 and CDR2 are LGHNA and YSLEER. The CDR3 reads CASSQDYLGDNEKLFF. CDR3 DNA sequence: TGCGCCAGCAGCCAAGATTATTTGGGGGATAATGAAAAACTGTTTTTT.

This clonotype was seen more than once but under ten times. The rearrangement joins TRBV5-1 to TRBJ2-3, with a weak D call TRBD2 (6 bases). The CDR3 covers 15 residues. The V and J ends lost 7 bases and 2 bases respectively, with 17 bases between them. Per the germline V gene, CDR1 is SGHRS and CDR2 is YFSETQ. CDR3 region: CASAGRGNPTDTQYF. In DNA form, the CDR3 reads TGCGCCAGCGCGGGGAGAGGAAACCCCACAGATACGCAGTATTTT.

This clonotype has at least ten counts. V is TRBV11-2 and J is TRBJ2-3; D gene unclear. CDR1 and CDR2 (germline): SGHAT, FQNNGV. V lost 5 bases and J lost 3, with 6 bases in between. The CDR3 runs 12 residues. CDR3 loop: CASSATTDTQYF. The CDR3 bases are TGTGCCAGCAGCGCTACTACAGATACGCAGTATTTT.

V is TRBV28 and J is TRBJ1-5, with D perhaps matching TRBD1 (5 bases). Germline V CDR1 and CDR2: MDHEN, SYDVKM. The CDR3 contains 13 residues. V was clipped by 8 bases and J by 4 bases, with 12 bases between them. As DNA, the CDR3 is TGTGCCAGCGCCCGGGGGGGAAATCAGCCCCAGCATTTT. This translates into CASARGGNQPQHF. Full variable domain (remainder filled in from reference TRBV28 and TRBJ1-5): DVKVTQSSRYLVKRTGEKVFLECVQDMDHENMFWYRQDPGLGLRLIYFSYDVKMKEKGDIPEGYSVSREKKERFSLILESASTNQTSMYLCASARGGNQPQHFGDGTRLSIL.

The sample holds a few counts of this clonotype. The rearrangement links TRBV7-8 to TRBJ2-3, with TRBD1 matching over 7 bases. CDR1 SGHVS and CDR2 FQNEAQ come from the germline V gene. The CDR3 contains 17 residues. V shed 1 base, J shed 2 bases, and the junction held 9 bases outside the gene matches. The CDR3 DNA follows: TGTGCCAGCAGCTTAGGTCGACAGGGAAATCCCACAGATACGCAGTATTTT. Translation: CASSLGRQGNPTDTQYF.

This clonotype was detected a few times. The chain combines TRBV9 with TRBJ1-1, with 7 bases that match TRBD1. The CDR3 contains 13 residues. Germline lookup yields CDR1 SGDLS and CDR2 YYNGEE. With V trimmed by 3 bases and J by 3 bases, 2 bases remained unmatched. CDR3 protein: CASSGQGYTEAFF. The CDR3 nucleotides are TGTGCCAGCAGCGGACAGGGCTACACTGAAGCTTTCTTT.